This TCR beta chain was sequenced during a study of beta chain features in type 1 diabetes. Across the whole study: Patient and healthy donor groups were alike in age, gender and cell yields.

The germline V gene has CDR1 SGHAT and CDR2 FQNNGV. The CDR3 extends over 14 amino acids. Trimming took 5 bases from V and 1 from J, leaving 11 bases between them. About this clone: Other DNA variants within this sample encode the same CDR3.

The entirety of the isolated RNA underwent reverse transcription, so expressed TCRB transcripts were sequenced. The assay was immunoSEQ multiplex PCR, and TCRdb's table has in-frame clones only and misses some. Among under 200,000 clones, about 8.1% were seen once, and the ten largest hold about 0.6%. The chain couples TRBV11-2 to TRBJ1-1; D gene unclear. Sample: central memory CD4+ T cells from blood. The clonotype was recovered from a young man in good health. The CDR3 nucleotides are TGTGCCAGCAGCCCCCTGGGCGCGAACACTGAAGCTTTCTTT. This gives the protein CASSPLGANTEAFF.